Listed here is a single T cell receptor beta chain. This CDR3 spans 12 amino acids. Between the trimmed V and J ends, which lost 3 bases and 6 bases, there was a span of 8 bases. Preparation of the TCRbeta library used unique molecular identifiers. MiXCR, run by TCRdb on the PCR reads, gives a single entry per CDR3 protein. Counted here are about 500,000 distinct CDR3 sequences, 30% to 35% occurring once; the ten biggest clones make up 2% to 3%. This specimen comes from a study of T-cell reconstitution after alpha-beta-depleted transplantation in children. The chain joins TRBV12-3 or TRBV12-4 to TRBJ1-2; D remains unclear. The specimen was PBMCs from the stem cell graft donor, collected from the stem cell graft. The receptor comes from a human donor who donated a stem cell graft to a child with aplastic anemia. DNA for the CDR3: TGTGCCAGCAGTTTTTCAAGGAATGGCTACACCTTC. Amino acids: CASSFSRNGYTF.